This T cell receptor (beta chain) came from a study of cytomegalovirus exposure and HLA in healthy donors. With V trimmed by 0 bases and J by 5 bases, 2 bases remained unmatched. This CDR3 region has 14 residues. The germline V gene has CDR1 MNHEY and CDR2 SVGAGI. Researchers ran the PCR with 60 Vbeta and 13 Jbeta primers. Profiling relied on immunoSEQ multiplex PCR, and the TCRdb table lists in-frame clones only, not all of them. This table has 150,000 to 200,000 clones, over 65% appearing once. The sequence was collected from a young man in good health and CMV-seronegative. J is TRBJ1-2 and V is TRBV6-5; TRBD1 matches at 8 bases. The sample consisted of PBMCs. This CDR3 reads CASSYSRQGYGYTF. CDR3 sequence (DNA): TGTGCCAGCAGTTACTCGAGACAGGGGTATGGCTACACCTTC.